This TCR beta chain was identified during a study of PD-1 blockade in classical Hodgkin lymphoma. Study-wide results and limits: By C4D1, diversity of CD4+ TCRs had risen significantly, whereas that of CD8+ TCRs had not. After ASCT, patients who started nivolumab under 1 year later were excluded. Complete responders' baseline diversity resembled that of newly diagnosed patients.

The V end lost 0 bases, the J end lost 0 bases, and 4 bases lay between the germline ends. Germline V lookup: CDR1 MNHEY, CDR2 SVGAGI. The CDR3 contains 14 residues. Relapse after autologous stem cell transplantation occurred in every patient, and brentuximab vedotin exposure varied. Assay used: immunoSEQ multiplex PCR; TCRdb lists only in-frame clones, some missing. The sample carries some 18,000 clones, more than 75% recorded once. Turning to this clone: The antigen is not known.

Sequences were derived from peripheral blood mononuclear cells (PBMCs), sampled before the second cycle of nivolumab. The gene calls are TRBV6-5 and TRBJ2-3; D ambiguous. This TCR came from a human donor with classical Hodgkin lymphoma. CDR3 nucleotides: TGTGCCAGCAGTTACTCCACGAGCACAGATACGCAGTATTTT. It yields the protein CASSYSTSTDTQYF.